This TCR beta chain was sequenced in a study of OX40 agonist ivuxolimab in advanced cancers. Across the study: Patients were treated with ivuxolimab, an agonistic anti-OX40 (CD134) antibody.

Worth noting for this clone: Its antigen is not identified.

Only in-frame clones appear in the TCRdb table, and some are missing; sequencing was by immunoSEQ multiplex PCR. The sample records more than 80,000 clones, around nine tenths being singletons. From germline, CDR1 is SGHDT and CDR2 YYEEEE. The CDR3 covers 17 residues. Trimming cost V 2 bases and J 6 bases; bases outside gene matches: 7. If patients had autoimmune disease history or systemic immunosuppression, they were excluded. Study-level findings and limits: Low normalized T-cell clonal expansion was additionally recorded for some nonresponders.

The sequences come from CD4+ or CD8+ T cells sorted from blood, collected in a trial of the OX40 agonist ivuxolimab. V usage is TRBV5-6 and J usage is TRBJ2-2, with 13 bases matching TRBD2. The sequence derives from an adult with an advanced solid tumor such as melanoma, head and neck, liver or kidney cancer. CDR3 region: CASSFTRTSGGSGELFF. Here the CDR3 DNA reads TGTGCCAGCAGCTTCACTAGGACTAGCGGGGGCTCCGGGGAGCTGTTTTTT.